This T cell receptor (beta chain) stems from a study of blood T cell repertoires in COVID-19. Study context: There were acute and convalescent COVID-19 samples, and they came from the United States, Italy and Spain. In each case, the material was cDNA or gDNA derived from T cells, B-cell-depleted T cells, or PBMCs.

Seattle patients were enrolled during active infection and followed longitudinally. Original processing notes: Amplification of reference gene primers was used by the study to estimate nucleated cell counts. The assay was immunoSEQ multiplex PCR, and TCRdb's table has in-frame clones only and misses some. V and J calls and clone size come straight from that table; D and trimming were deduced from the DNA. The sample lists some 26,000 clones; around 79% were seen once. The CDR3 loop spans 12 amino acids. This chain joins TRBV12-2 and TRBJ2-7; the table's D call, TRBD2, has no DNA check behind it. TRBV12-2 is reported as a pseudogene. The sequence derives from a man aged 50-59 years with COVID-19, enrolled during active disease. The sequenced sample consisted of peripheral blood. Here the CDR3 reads CASRFPIYKQYF. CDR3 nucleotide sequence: TGTGCAAGTCGCTTTCCGATCTATAAGCAGTACTTC.